A selection of T cell receptor beta chains follows, all from one sample in a study of early T cells in non-severe SARS-CoV-2 infection. TCRdb independently ran MiXCR on the 5' RACE reads; one entry per CDR3 protein. The table lists 32,000 or so distinct CDR3 sequences, around 9% of them singletons. Sequencing input: whole blood. The receptor set was obtained from an adult who was a healthcare worker with PCR-confirmed SARS-CoV-2 infection or an uninfected control (not recorded which). CDR3s include the opening cysteine and the closing phenylalanine or tryptophan. D genes are given only for firm matches. Clone size is shown for a subset of rows, as once, few, many or a class of expanded clone.

>15|TRBD2|many|TRBJ2-5|TRBV4-2
TGTGCCAGCAGCGGGGGGACTAGCGGGCAAGAGACCCAGTACTTC
CASSGGTSGQETQYF
>13|-|many|TRBJ1-1|TRBV7-8
TGTGCCAGCAGCTTAGAGTCTTCAACTGAAGCTTTCTTT
CASSLESSTEAFF
>15|TRBD1|many|TRBJ1-5|TRBV20-1
TGCAGTGCTGTTACGGGGTACAGGGGTAATCAGCCCCAGCATTTT
CSAVTGYRGNQPQHF
>15|-|medium-sized|TRBJ2-6|TRBV10-3
TGTGCCATCAGTGAGTCAAGGTCTGGGGCCAACGTCCTGACTTTC
CAISESRSGANVLTF
>13|-|many|TRBJ2-3|TRBV12-5
TGTGCTAGTGGTTTGGTATTTCCAGATACGCAGTATTTT
CASGLVFPDTQYF
>12|-|-|TRBJ1-1|TRBV29-1
TGCAGCGCCCAGGGGAGGTACACTGAAGCTTTCTTT
CSAQGRYTEAFF
>17|TRBD1|-|TRBJ2-1|TRBV3-1
TGTGCCAGCAGCCAAGAAGGCCAGGGACAGGTCCGCGATGAGCAGTTCTTC
CASSQEGQGQVRDEQFF
>14|-|many|TRBJ2-6|TRBV29-1
TGCAGCGCCGGCGGGGGCTCCGGGGCCAACGTCCTGACTTTC
CSAGGGSGANVLTF
>15|-|few|TRBJ1-6|TRBV12-3/TRBV12-4
TGTGCCAGCAGCCGGCAGGAGCCCCCGATATCACCCCTCCACTTT
CASSRQEPPISPLHF
>14|-|-|TRBJ1-5|TRBV19
TGTGCCAGTAGTTCCTCTGCGCGGAACCAGCCCCAGCATTTT
CASSSSARNQPQHF
>15|TRBD2|-|TRBJ2-3|TRBV7-2
TGTGCCAGCAGCCCCGGGGGGGCAGCCGGAGATACGCAGTATTTT
CASSPGGAAGDTQYF
>14|-|many|TRBJ2-4|TRBV6-5
TGTGCCAGCAGTTACTCGAGGGGGAGTAACATTCAGTACTTC
CASSYSRGSNIQYF
>14|TRBD1|many|TRBJ2-7|TRBV5-1
TGCGCCAGCAGCACTGGACAGGGGGAAGCCGAGCAGTACTTC
CASSTGQGEAEQYF
>13|-|many|TRBJ1-3|TRBV6-1
TGTGCCAGCCGACAGGACTCTGGAAACACCATATATTTT
CASRQDSGNTIYF
>13|TRBD2|-|TRBJ2-7|TRBV20-1
TGCAGTGCTAATCGGGGGGGGGCCTACGAGCAGTACTTC
CSANRGGAYEQYF
>14|-|many|TRBJ2-5|TRBV27
TGTGCCAGCAGTCAGACAGGGGAGGGCGAGACCCAGTACTTC
CASSQTGEGETQYF
>14|-|many|TRBJ2-7|TRBV7-2
TGTGCCAGCAGCTCTGGCGGGACGGTCTACGAGCAGTACTTC
CASSSGGTVYEQYF
>14|TRBD1|few|TRBJ2-3|TRBV11-2
TGTGCCAGCAGCAAGGGACAGGGAACAGATACGCAGTATTTT
CASSKGQGTDTQYF
>17|-|many|TRBJ1-5|TRBV25-1
TGTGCCAGCAGTGACGTTTCCGGGACCGAGAGCAATCAGCCCCAGCATTTT
CASSDVSGTESNQPQHF
>14|-|many|TRBJ1-5|TRBV12-3/TRBV12-4
TGTGCCAGCAGTTTCGGACAAATCGGGGAGCCCCAGCATTTT
CASSFGQIGEPQHF
>13|-|-|TRBJ2-7|TRBV5-1
TGCGCCAGCAGCTTGTATCCAGACTACGAGCAGTACTTC
CASSLYPDYEQYF
>14|-|-|TRBJ2-3|TRBV21-1
TGTGCCAGCAAAAAGACGCCTAGCACAGATACGCAGTATTTT
CASKKTPSTDTQYF
>11|-|-|TRBJ2-1|TRBV7-9
TGTGCCAGCAGCTTTTCGGTAGAGCAGTTCTTC
CASSFSVEQFF
>13|-|many|TRBJ1-1|TRBV3-1
TGTGCCAGCAGCCGAGAAAGGGAAACTGAAGCTTTCTTT
CASSRERETEAFF
>14|-|-|TRBJ2-5|TRBV4-3
TGCGCCAGCAGCCCCGGGAGGGGGCTGGAGACCCAGTACTTC
CASSPGRGLETQYF
>15|TRBD2|many|TRBJ2-3|TRBV7-8
TGTGCCAGCAGCTCAGGACTAGCGGGGACGGTACCGCAGTATTTT
CASSSGLAGTVPQYF
>12|-|many|TRBJ1-1|TRBV24-1
TGTGCCACCAGTGCGACAGGAATTGAAGCTTTCTTT
CATSATGIEAFF
>14|-|many|TRBJ2-7|TRBV2
TGTGCCAGCAGTGACACGGGACATAGCTACGAGCAGTACTTC
CASSDTGHSYEQYF
>13|-|many|TRBJ2-1|TRBV14
TGTGCCAGCAGCCAGCAGGCGGCGAGGGAGCAGTTCTTC
CASSQQAAREQFF
>16|-|many|TRBJ1-1|TRBV6-2/TRBV6-3
TGTGCCAGCACCTCTCCGGGACCGGTTGTTCGCACTGAAGCTTTCTTT
CASTSPGPVVRTEAFF
>14|TRBD1|many|TRBJ1-1|TRBV29-1
TGCAGCGTTGGCAGGGGGCCGCCGGGATCTGAAGCTTTCTTT
CSVGRGPPGSEAFF
>14|-|many|TRBJ1-2|TRBV29-1
TGCAGCGTCGCGCCAGCGGGACTGGCCTATGGCTACACCTTC
CSVAPAGLAYGYTF
>16|-|many|TRBJ1-6|TRBV13
TGTGCCAGCAGCTTAGATGGCGCAGGGAATAATTCACCCCTCCACTTT
CASSLDGAGNNSPLHF
>13|-|many|TRBJ2-6|TRBV29-1
TGCAGCGTCACGCGAACTGGGGCCAACGTCCTGACTTTC
CSVTRTGANVLTF
>13|-|-|TRBJ2-5|TRBV9
TGTGCCAGCAGCGTAAACCCCGGGGAGACCCAGTACTTC
CASSVNPGETQYF
>12|-|many|TRBJ2-4|TRBV20-1
TGCAGTGCTAGAGCGGGTCTAAACATTCAGTACTTC
CSARAGLNIQYF
>18|-|many|TRBJ1-1|TRBV14
TGTGCCAGCAGCCAAGGCCTGTCAGCAGGGACGCTGAACACTGAAGCTTTCTTT
CASSQGLSAGTLNTEAFF
>16|TRBD1|few|TRBJ2-1|TRBV7-3
TGTGCCAGCAGCTTATACGGACAGGGCTCCTACAATGAGCAGTTCTTC
CASSLYGQGSYNEQFF
>15|TRBD2|many|TRBJ2-7|TRBV6-5
TGTGCCAGCAGGGCCCCCGGGGCTAGCGGGTACGAGCAGTACTTC
CASRAPGASGYEQYF
>15|-|many|TRBJ1-2|TRBV7-2
TGTGCCAGCAGCTTAGCGGCAGGAACTAACTATGGCTACACCTTC
CASSLAAGTNYGYTF
>14|TRBD1|few|TRBJ1-4|TRBV20-1
TGCAGTGCTATACCTTGGACAGGGGTCAGAAAACTGTTTTTT
CSAIPWTGVRKLFF
>13|-|many|TRBJ1-1|TRBV7-3
TGTGCCAGCAGCCAACAGAGAAACACTGAAGCTTTCTTT
CASSQQRNTEAFF
>15|-|many|TRBJ1-3|TRBV15
TGTGCCACCAGCAGAGATCTAGGGATGAGAAACACCATATATTTT
CATSRDLGMRNTIYF
>14|TRBD1|few|TRBJ2-4|TRBV7-9
TGTGCCAGCAGCTCCGGGACAGGAGAAAACATTCAGTACTTC
CASSSGTGENIQYF
>12|-|many|TRBJ2-1|TRBV20-1
TGCAGTGCTTCGAGTCTAGCTAATGAGCAGTTCTTC
CSASSLANEQFF
>13|-|many|TRBJ2-7|TRBV20-1
TGCAGTGCTAGTTCCGCGAGCTCCTACGAGCAGTACTTC
CSASSASSYEQYF
>11|-|many|TRBJ2-1|TRBV30
TGTGCCTGGAGTTTTCCCAATGAGCAGTTCTTC
CAWSFPNEQFF
>14|-|few|TRBJ2-3|TRBV11-1
TGTGCCAGCAGCTTACCGGGGGCGGAAGATACGCAGTATTTT
CASSLPGAEDTQYF
>18|-|many|TRBJ2-7|TRBV12-5
TGTGCTAGTGGTTTAGGGAGAGGGGGTACCGTTGCTGTCTACGAGCAGTACTTC
CASGLGRGGTVAVYEQYF
>17|-|many|TRBJ1-5|TRBV5-5
TGTGCCAGCAGCTTGTACGAGGGGGGCATAGGCGGCCAGCCCCAGCATTTT
CASSLYEGGIGGQPQHF
>12|-|many|TRBJ1-1|TRBV5-1
TGCGCCAGCAGCCCCCCTCCGGGACGGGCTTTCTTT
CASSPPPGRAFF
>15|-|many|TRBJ2-6|TRBV18
TGTGCCAGCTCAGAACAGGGCAATGGGGCCAACGTCCTGACTTTC
CASSEQGNGANVLTF
>18|-|few|TRBJ1-5|TRBV6-2/TRBV6-3
TGTGCCAGCAGTTACTCGATTGGCAGGGCTTTTTTTAATCAGCCCCAGCATTTT
CASSYSIGRAFFNQPQHF
>16|TRBD1|many|TRBJ1-1|TRBV27
TGTGCCAGCAGTTTATCGGGGGACAGGGCGAACACTGAAGCTTTCTTT
CASSLSGDRANTEAFF
>14|-|few|TRBJ1-4|TRBV6-5
TGTGCCAGCAGGCCCGACGCGGCCTCTGAAAAACTGTTTTTT
CASRPDAASEKLFF
>13|-|few|TRBJ2-1|TRBV4-3
TGCGCCAGCAGCCAAGCAGGGGTCAATGAGCAGTTCTTC
CASSQAGVNEQFF
>13|-|many|TRBJ2-3|TRBV9
TGTGCCAGCAGCCCAGCGAGGACAGATACGCAGTATTTT
CASSPARTDTQYF
>11|-|many|TRBJ2-1|TRBV11-2
TGTGCCAGCATGTTTGCCGGGGAGCAGTTCTTC
CASMFAGEQFF
>16|-|-|TRBJ2-3|TRBV4-2
TGTGCCAGCAGCCAACTACAGGGTTTGAACACAGATACGCAGTATTTT
CASSQLQGLNTDTQYF